This T cell receptor beta chain was captured by sequencing in a study of CD8 T cells in ankylosing spondylitis. This clonotype has a handful of counts. What it binds is unknown. Study-level points and caveats: Characteristic of ankylosing spondylitis blood, it appeared, was a TCR beta motif comprising fewer than 10 highly homologous variants. Enrichment of disease-linked clones was reportedly significant in matched ankylosing spondylitis synovial fluid. Relatively rare in peripheral blood, disease-linked clones were also CD8+. Reactive arthritis synovial fluid and blood previously showed some of these motif variants.

In making TCR beta libraries, quantitative 5'-RACE with molecular barcodes was used. TCRdb reanalysed the 5' RACE reads using MiXCR and keeps one entry per CDR3 protein. Of 800,000 to 900,000 distinct CDR3 sequences detected, 10% to 15% appear once; the ten largest clones hold around 0.51%. The germline V and J ends were trimmed by 1 base and 4 bases, with 6 bases remaining between them. The CDR3 length is 13 residues. Germline V gives CDR1 LGHNA, CDR2 YSLEER. Specimen: blood, either unsorted or a sorted T cell fraction (not recorded which). This chain connects TRBV4-3 to TRBJ2-3; D is unclear. The origin of this receptor is a male donor with ankylosing spondylitis. This chain's CDR3 is CASSQARSDTQYF. The CDR3, as DNA: TGCGCCAGCAGCCAAGCTAGGTCAGATACGCAGTATTTT.